These 26 T cell receptor beta chains share one sample of origin, sequenced in a study of blood T cell repertoires in COVID-19. TCRdb's table, derived via immunoSEQ multiplex PCR, lists solely in-frame clones and lacks some. The sample consists of roughly 91,000 clones, 84% of them appearing once. The sequencing input was peripheral blood. The receptors shown here come from a man aged 70-80 years with active or convalescent COVID-19.

This clone turned up a few times. The CDR3 region has the DNA TGTGCCAGCAGCTTAGCGGGCCCGAACACTGAAGCTTTCTTT. Its translation: CASSLAGPNTEAFF. The V gene is TRBV7-2, the J gene TRBJ1-1; no firm D call. This CDR3 region has 14 residues. Germline V gives CDR1 SGHTA, CDR2 FQGNSA. Deletions cut 0 bases from V and 1 base from J, with 6 bases between. The whole variable domain, remainder taken from reference TRBV7-2 and TRBJ1-1, is GAGVSQSPSNKVTEKGKDVELRCDPISGHTALYWYRQSLGQGLEFLIYFQGNSAPDKSGLPSDRFSAERTGGSVSTLTIQRTQQEDSAVYLCASSLAGPNTEAFFGQGTRLTVV.

This sequence joins TRBV2 and TRBJ1-2, with 8 nucleotides matching TRBD1. Germline lookup yields CDR1 SNHLY and CDR2 FYNNEI. The CDR3 length is 13 residues. After removal of 6 bases from V and 9 bases from J, the junction contained 9 bases not matched to a gene. CDR3 DNA: TGTGCCAGCAGGGTTGAAACAGGGGGGAGCTACACCTTC. This translates into CASRVETGGSYTF.

This clone has a handful of counts. The V and J genes are TRBV2 and TRBJ2-1; 11 nucleotides agree with TRBD2. The CDR3 contains 16 residues. V was clipped by 6 bases and J by 4 bases; unmatched bases: 8. The germline CDR1 and CDR2 sequences are SNHLY and FYNNEI. DNA of the CDR3: TGTGCCAGCAGGAGATTTAGCGGGGGGGTGTACAATGAGCAGTTCTTC. Protein product: CASRRFSGGVYNEQFF.

This clone was counted only a few times. This chain joins TRBV19 and TRBJ1-1, with D hard to call. The germline gives CDR1 LNHDA, CDR2 SQIVND (reference sequence). V shed 3 bases and J shed 7 bases, with 9 bases lying between them. The CDR3 covers 12 residues. CDR3 DNA sequence: TGTGCCAGTAGTATCGGATACTATGAAGCTTTCTTT. It specifies CASSIGYYEAFF.

The V gene is TRBV7-8, the J gene TRBJ2-1, with D possibly TRBD1 on 6 matching bases. V was cut by 5 bases and J by 0 bases, with 17 bases left in between. The germline V gene encodes CDR1 SGHVS and CDR2 FQNEAQ. The CDR3 totals 17 residues. The CDR3 spells CASSPTGISRSYNEQFF. Written as DNA, the CDR3 is TGTGCCAGCAGCCCTACAGGGATAAGTCGCTCCTACAATGAGCAGTTCTTC.

The gene calls are TRBV7-2 and TRBJ2-5; the D gene is possibly TRBD2 (6 bases). CDR3 length equals 16 residues. The V and J ends lost 7 bases and 0 bases respectively, with 18 bases between them. Germline-derived CDR1 and CDR2 are SGHTA and FQGNSA. This CDR3 is CASTLERALYQETQYF. CDR3 sequence (DNA): TGTGCCAGCACCCTCGAGCGGGCCCTGTACCAAGAGACCCAGTACTTC. The full variable domain, completed using reference TRBV7-2 and TRBJ2-5, is GAGVSQSPSNKVTEKGKDVELRCDPISGHTALYWYRQSLGQGLEFLIYFQGNSAPDKSGLPSDRFSAERTGGSVSTLTIQRTQQEDSAVYLCASTLERALYQETQYFGPGTRLLVL.

This chain links TRBV19 with TRBJ2-6; D possibly corresponds to TRBD1 (6 bases). CDR3 length: 19 residues. V was cut by 0 bases and J by 1 base, with 16 bases left in between. Germline CDR1 LNHDA, CDR2 SQIVND (reference sequence). This CDR3 is CASSIDPYRVVSGANVLTF. CDR3 sequence (DNA): TGTGCCAGTAGTATAGATCCGTACAGGGTAGTATCTGGGGCCAACGTCCTGACTTTC.

The V and J genes are TRBV5-5 and TRBJ2-7; 7 bases match TRBD2. J lost 0 bases, V lost 2 bases, and 5 bases had no gene match. CDR3 length: 15 residues. From germline, CDR1 is SGHKS and CDR2 YYEKEE (reference sequence). The CDR3 here is CASSLGDYSSYEQYF. CDR3 DNA: TGTGCCAGCAGCTTAGGGGACTACAGCTCCTACGAGCAGTACTTC.

This sequence joins TRBV6-5 and TRBJ2-5; 8 nucleotides align to TRBD1. Trimming cost V 7 bases and J 5 bases; bases outside gene matches: 12. CDR3 length: 15 residues. Germline V gene sequence: CDR1 MNHEY, CDR2 SVGAGI. Here the CDR3 reads CASNPQTGVRETQYF. In nucleotides, the CDR3 is TGTGCCAGCAACCCCCAGACAGGGGTCAGGGAGACCCAGTACTTC.

This clone has only one observation. The chain is built from TRBV4-1 and TRBJ1-5; 9 nucleotides align to TRBD1. Germline V gene lookup returns CDR1 MGHRA and CDR2 YSYEKL. The V segment lost 3 bases and the J segment 3 bases; nucleotides outside the gene matches: 3. This CDR3 has 15 amino acids. The DNA for the CDR3 is TGCGCCAGCAGCCACCGGACAGGGGTCAATCAGCCCCAGCATTTT. This encodes CASSHRTGVNQPQHF.

The rearrangement joins TRBV4-1 to TRBJ1-4; no definite D call. The CDR3 consists of 13 residues. The V and J ends lost 4 bases and 8 bases respectively, with 11 bases between them. Germline V gene data show CDR1 as MGHRA and CDR2 as YSYEKL. CDR3 nucleotides: TGCGCCAGCAGCCTTACCCAACAGGAAAAACTGTTTTTT. The encoded protein is CASSLTQQEKLFF.

This clone came up a few times. The rearrangement links TRBV7-3 to TRBJ1-1, with a tentative D call TRBD1 (6 bases). The CDR3 runs to 13 residues. Trimming took 2 bases from V and 4 from J, leaving 8 bases between them. CDR1 SGHTA and CDR2 FQGTGA come from the germline V gene. The CDR3 coding sequence is TGTGCCAGCAGCTTACAGGGGTCCACTGAAGCTTTCTTT. Encoded protein: CASSLQGSTEAFF.

This clone was detected only a few times. This chain connects TRBV5-1 to TRBJ2-1; 10 positions agree with TRBD2. The J segment lost 7 bases and the V segment lost 4 bases, leaving 11 bases of the junction unmatched. Germline-derived CDR1 and CDR2 are SGHRS and YFSETQ. This CDR3 spans 16 amino acids. The CDR3 here is CASSPTSGGASNEQFF. In DNA form, the CDR3 reads TGCGCCAGCAGCCCTACGAGCGGGGGGGCCAGTAATGAGCAGTTCTTC.

A single count supports this clone. The chain couples TRBV7-9 to TRBJ2-2; TRBD1 is a possible D gene (6 bases). This CDR3 has 18 amino acids. Germline V gene lookup returns CDR1 SEHNR and CDR2 FQNEAQ (reference sequence). V was shortened by 3 bases and J by 3 bases, with 20 bases between the two germline ends. CDR3 DNA sequence: TGTGCCAGCAGCTTGGGGGCGATAACAGGGAAATACACCGGGGAGCTGTTTTTT. It encodes CASSLGAITGKYTGELFF.

The chain couples TRBV28 to TRBJ2-7, with TRBD1 matching over 8 bases. This CDR3 region has 17 residues. CDR1 and CDR2 from the germline V gene are MDHEN and SYDVKM. Germline trimming cut 7 bases from V and 2 bases from J; bases unmatched to any gene: 16. The CDR3 protein is CASNGPQPDRGTYEQYF. The CDR3 DNA reads TGTGCCAGCAATGGCCCGCAGCCCGACAGGGGAACCTACGAGCAGTACTTC.

The chain combines TRBV5-8 with TRBJ2-1; 7 bases are a match to TRBD1. V gave up 4 bases and J gave up 3 bases; unmatched junction bases: 7. The germline V gene encodes CDR1 SGHTS and CDR2 YDEGEE. The CDR3 totals 15 residues. The CDR3 DNA follows: TGTGCCAGCAGCAGCAAAGGACAGGACTACAATGAGCAGTTCTTC. Amino acids: CASSSKGQDYNEQFF.

This chain uses TRBV27 with TRBJ2-5; 9 nucleotides align to TRBD1. Losses at the gene ends were 5 bases for V and 4 bases for J; bases not matched to a gene: 14. Germline loops: CDR1 MNHEY, CDR2 SMNVEV (reference sequence). CDR3 length equals 17 residues. The CDR3 DNA reads TGTGCCAGCAGTCGGGACAGGGTGGGGCAAAGTGTAGAGACCCAGTACTTC. This sequence encodes CASSRDRVGQSVETQYF.

Turning to this clone: Sequence at one end of the junction differs from germline and may be a read error. This rearrangement joins TRBV30 to TRBJ2-5; 12 bases line up with TRBD2. The CDR3 is made up of 16 amino acids. Germline V gene data show CDR1 as GTSNPN and CDR2 as SVGIG (reference sequence). The CDR3 DNA sequence: TGTGCCTATACAAGACTAGCGGGGGACTACCAAGAGATCCAGTACTTC. It is translated as CAYTRLAGDYQEIQYF.

The J gene is TRBJ1-4, the V gene TRBV21-1; the tabulated D call, TRBD1, remains unverified against the DNA. TRBV21-1 is flagged as a pseudogene. The CDR3 is 18 residues long. The CDR3 spells CASSACRDRTTTNEKLFF. CDR3 nucleotides: TGTGCCAGCAGCGCATGCCGGGACAGAACCACAACTAATGAAAAACTGTTTTTT.

The chain carries TRBV28 and TRBJ1-1; a weak D match, TRBD1 (5 bases). The CDR3 loop spans 14 amino acids. The germline V and J ends were trimmed by 2 bases and 3 bases, with 10 bases remaining between them. Germline assignment: CDR1 MDHEN and CDR2 SYDVKM. In DNA, the CDR3 is TGTGCCAGCAGTTTACGGCCAGGGTACACTGAAGCTTTCTTT. Translation gives CASSLRPGYTEAFF.

This chain's CDR3 is CASSIPTSGGQETQYF. CDR3 nucleotides: TGTGCCAGTAGTATCCCGACTAGCGGGGGCCAAGAGACCCAGTACTTC. V and J are TRBV19 and TRBJ2-5; 12 bases line up with TRBD2. The CDR3 extends over 16 amino acids. Trimming at V came to 3 bases and at J to 1 base, leaving 3 bases not matched to a gene. Germline V lookup: CDR1 LNHDA, CDR2 SQIVND (reference sequence).

This chain uses TRBV24-1 with TRBJ2-1, with 8 bases that match TRBD1. Germline-derived CDR1 and CDR2 are KGHDR and SFDVKD. The CDR3 is 15 amino acids. V gave up 0 bases and J gave up 8 bases; unmatched junction bases: 5. The CDR3 spells CATSDLPRGRDEQFF. CDR3 coding DNA: TGTGCCACCAGTGATTTGCCCAGGGGGCGTGATGAGCAGTTCTTC.

This clone was counted between two and nine times. The genes are TRBV6-5 and TRBJ1-1; tentatively, D is TRBD1 (5 bases). This CDR3 is 14 amino acids long. Germline V CDR1 and CDR2: MNHEY, SVGAGI. Trimming took off 0 bases at V and 5 bases at J, with 10 bases between the two ends. DNA for the CDR3: TGTGCCAGCAGTTACTCCAGGGTTATAACTGAAGCTTTCTTT. It specifies CASSYSRVITEAFF.

The chain uses TRBV5-1 and TRBJ1-4; 9 bases map to TRBD1. Germline V CDR1 and CDR2: SGHRS, YFSETQ. CDR3 length equals 14 residues. V dropped 5 bases and J dropped 4; count of bases not matched to a gene: 3. The DNA of the CDR3 is TGCGCCAGCAGTAGGGACAGGGTTAATGAAAAACTGTTTTTT. As protein: CASSRDRVNEKLFF.

This chain connects TRBV5-1 to TRBJ2-7, with D possibly being TRBD1 (5 bases). Trimming pared 1 base from V and 4 bases from J, leaving 15 bases between. The CDR3 loop spans 15 amino acids. Germline V gene data show CDR1 as SGHRS and CDR2 as YFSETQ. CDR3 sequence reads: CASSLSGSRIYEQYF. CDR3 bases: TGCGCCAGCAGCTTGTCAGGGTCTCGAATATACGAGCAGTACTTC.

The rearrangement joins TRBV25-1 to TRBJ1-3; D not resolved. This CDR3 has 14 residues. Germline V gene sequence: CDR1 MGHDK, CDR2 SYGVNS. V was pared by 2 bases and J by 5 bases, with 10 bases between. The CDR3 reads CASSEAGSRNTIYF. CDR3 nucleotide sequence: TGTGCCAGCAGTGAAGCGGGATCTAGAAACACCATATATTTT.